The clone carrying this T cell receptor (beta chain) has only a few counts. All of the isolated RNA was reverse transcribed, so expressed TCRB transcripts were sequenced. Sequencing used immunoSEQ multiplex PCR; TCRdb keeps in-frame clones, though not all of them. The data contain approximately 380,000 clones, more than 12% of them singletons. The sample comes from a study of beta chain features in type 1 diabetes. Study-level background: Sorted cells examined across all samples numbered approximately 100 million.

The V and J ends lost 0 bases and 0 bases respectively, with 8 bases between them. Per germline, CDR1 MNHNY and CDR2 SVGAGI (reference sequence). The CDR3 has 15 residues. This sequence joins TRBV6-6 and TRBJ1-1, with no clear D. The source is a woman between 18 and 30 years old in good health. The specimen sequenced was naive CD4+ T cells from blood. The CDR3 DNA sequence: TGTGCCAGCAGTTACTCCGGAGCTATGAACACTGAAGCTTTCTTT. It is translated as CASSYSGAMNTEAFF.